The 7 T cell receptor beta chains in this list originate from one sample, sequenced in a study of blood T cell repertoires in COVID-19. Sequencing used immunoSEQ multiplex PCR; TCRdb keeps in-frame clones, though not all of them. Among about 42,000 clones listed, 70% to 90% were seen once. Sequences were obtained from peripheral blood. Receptor source: a human donor in a cohort sampled during active COVID-19.

The chain employs TRBV28 and TRBJ1-6, with a tentative D call TRBD1 (5 bases). The length of the CDR3 is 14 residues. Germline V lookup: CDR1 MDHEN, CDR2 SYDVKM. The V gene lost 6 bases and the J gene lost 7 bases, with 13 bases spanning the gap. The CDR3 loop is CASSPPRQNSPLHF. CDR3 sequence (DNA): TGTGCCAGCAGCCCCCCCCGACAGAATTCACCCCTCCACTTT.

Only a few counts were recorded for this clone. This rearrangement joins TRBV12-3 or TRBV12-4 to TRBJ1-2, with D perhaps TRBD1 (6 bases). The CDR3 is 13 residues long. V shed 6 bases and J shed 4 bases, with 12 bases lying between them. The CDR3 loop reads CASRQQGLYGYTF. The CDR3, as DNA: TGTGCCAGCAGGCAACAGGGTCTCTATGGCTACACCTTC.

CDR3 sequence reads: CASSQHPGQGSGELFF. For the CDR3, the DNA is TGTGCCAGCAGCCAGCATCCGGGACAGGGGTCGGGGGAGCTGTTTTTT. The chain joins TRBV14 to TRBJ2-2, with 10 positions matching TRBD1. Germline V gene lookup returns CDR1 SGHDN and CDR2 FVKESK. The V and J ends lost 3 bases and 8 bases, in that order; junction bases with no gene match: 9. There are 16 residues in the CDR3.

This chain uses TRBV7-3 with TRBJ2-3, with TRBD2 matching 9 bases. The CDR3 runs 16 residues. CDR1 is SGHTA and CDR2 is FQGTGA in the germline V gene. Trimming cost V 2 bases and J 8 bases; bases outside gene matches: 11. CDR3 sequence (DNA): TGTGCCAGCAGCTTAGCTGGCGGGGGGGCCACTGCTACGCAGTATTTT. As protein: CASSLAGGGATATQYF.

The chain has TRBV6-1 and TRBJ2-7, with D perhaps matching TRBD1 (5 bases). Germline loops: CDR1 MNHNS, CDR2 SASEGT. V gave up 2 bases and J gave up 2 bases, with 13 bases separating them. CDR3 length equals 15 residues. CDR3 region: CASSETGGFTYEQYF. CDR3 sequence (DNA): TGTGCCAGCAGTGAAACAGGTGGGTTCACCTACGAGCAGTACTTC.

The gene calls are TRBV7-2 and TRBJ1-1, with D perhaps TRBD1 (5 bases). CDR3 length: 14 amino acids. The ends were cut back, 1 base at V and 5 bases at J, with 11 bases in the middle. The germline V gene has CDR1 SGHTA and CDR2 FQGNSA. CDR3 bases: TGTGCCAGCAGCTTAGAATGGGGGGTGACTGAAGCTTTCTTT. It yields the protein CASSLEWGVTEAFF.

This clone appeared once. This rearrangement joins TRBV28 to TRBJ1-5; perhaps TRBD1 as D (6 bases). Germline V gives CDR1 MDHEN, CDR2 SYDVKM. V lost 5 bases and J lost 9, with 11 bases in between. This CDR3 is built from 12 residues. CDR3 protein: CASSAGVGPQHF. The CDR3 bases are TGTGCCAGCAGTGCAGGGGTGGGGCCCCAGCATTTT.